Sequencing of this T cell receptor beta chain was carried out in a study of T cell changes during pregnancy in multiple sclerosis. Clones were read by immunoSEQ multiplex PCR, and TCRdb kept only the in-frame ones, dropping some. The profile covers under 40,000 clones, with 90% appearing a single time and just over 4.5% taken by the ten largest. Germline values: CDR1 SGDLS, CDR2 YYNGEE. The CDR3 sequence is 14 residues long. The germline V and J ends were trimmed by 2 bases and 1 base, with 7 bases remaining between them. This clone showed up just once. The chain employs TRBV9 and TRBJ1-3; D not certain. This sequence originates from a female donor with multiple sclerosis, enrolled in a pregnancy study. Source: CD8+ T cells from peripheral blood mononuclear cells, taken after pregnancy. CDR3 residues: CASSVAQSGNTIYF. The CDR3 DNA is TGTGCCAGCAGCGTGGCCCAGTCTGGAAACACCATATATTTT. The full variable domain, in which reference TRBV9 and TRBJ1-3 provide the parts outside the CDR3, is DSGVTQTPKHLITATGQRVTLRCSPRSGDLSVYWYQQSLDQGLQFLIQYYNGEERAKGNILERFSAQQFPDLHSELNLSSLELGDSALYFCASSVAQSGNTIYFGEGSWLTVV.